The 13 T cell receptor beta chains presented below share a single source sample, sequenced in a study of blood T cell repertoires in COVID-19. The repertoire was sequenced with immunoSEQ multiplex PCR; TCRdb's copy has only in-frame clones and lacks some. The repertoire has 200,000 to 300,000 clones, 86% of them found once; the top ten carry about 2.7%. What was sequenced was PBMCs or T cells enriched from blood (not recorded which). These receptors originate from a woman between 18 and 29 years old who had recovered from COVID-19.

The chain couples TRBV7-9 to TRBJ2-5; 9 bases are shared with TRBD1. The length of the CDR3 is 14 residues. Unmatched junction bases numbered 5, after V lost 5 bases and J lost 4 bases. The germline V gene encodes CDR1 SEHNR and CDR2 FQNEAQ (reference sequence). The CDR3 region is CASSLTDRGETQYF. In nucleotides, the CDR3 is TGTGCCAGCAGCCTAACGGACAGGGGAGAGACCCAGTACTTC.

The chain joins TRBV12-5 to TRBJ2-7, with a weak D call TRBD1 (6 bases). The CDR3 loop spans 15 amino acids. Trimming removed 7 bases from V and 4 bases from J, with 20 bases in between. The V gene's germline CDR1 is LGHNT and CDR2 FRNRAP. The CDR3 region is CASAPRYTGIYEQYF. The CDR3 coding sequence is TGTGCTAGTGCCCCGAGGTATACAGGGATTTACGAGCAGTACTTC. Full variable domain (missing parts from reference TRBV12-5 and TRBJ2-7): DARVTQTPRHKVTEMGQEVTMRCQPILGHNTVFWYRQTMMQGLELLAYFRNRAPLDDSGMPKDRFSAEMPDATLATLKIQPSEPRDSAVYFCASAPRYTGIYEQYFGPGTRLTVT.

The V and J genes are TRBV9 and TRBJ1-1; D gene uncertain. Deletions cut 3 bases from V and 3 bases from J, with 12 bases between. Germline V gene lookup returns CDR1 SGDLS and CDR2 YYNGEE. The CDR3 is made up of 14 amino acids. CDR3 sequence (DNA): TGTGCCAGCAGCGCCGCCGCGATCCACACTGAAGCTTTCTTT. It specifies CASSAAAIHTEAFF.

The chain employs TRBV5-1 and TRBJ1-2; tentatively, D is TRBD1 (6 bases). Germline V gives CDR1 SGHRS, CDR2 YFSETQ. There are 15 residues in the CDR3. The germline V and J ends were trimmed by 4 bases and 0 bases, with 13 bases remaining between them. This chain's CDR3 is CASSQTGLTNYGYTF. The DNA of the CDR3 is TGCGCCAGCAGCCAAACAGGGCTTACTAACTATGGCTACACCTTC.

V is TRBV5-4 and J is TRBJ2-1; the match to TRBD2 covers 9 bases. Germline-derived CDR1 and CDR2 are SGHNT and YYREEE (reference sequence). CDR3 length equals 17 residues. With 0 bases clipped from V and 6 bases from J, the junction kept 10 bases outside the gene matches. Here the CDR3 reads CASSLAGRGGPGNEQFF. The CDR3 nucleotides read TGTGCCAGCAGCTTGGCCGGGCGGGGGGGGCCCGGCAATGAGCAGTTCTTC.

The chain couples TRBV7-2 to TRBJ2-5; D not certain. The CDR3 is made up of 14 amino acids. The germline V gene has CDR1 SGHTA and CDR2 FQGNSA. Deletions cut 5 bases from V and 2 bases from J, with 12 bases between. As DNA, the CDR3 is TGTGCCAGCAGCCCCTCGACTCGACAAGAGACCCAGTACTTC. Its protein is CASSPSTRQETQYF.

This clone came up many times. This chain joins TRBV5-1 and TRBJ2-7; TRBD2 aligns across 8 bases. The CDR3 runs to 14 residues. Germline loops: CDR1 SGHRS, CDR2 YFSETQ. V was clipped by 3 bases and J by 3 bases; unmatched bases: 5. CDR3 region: CASSYGLAGYEQYF. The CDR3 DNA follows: TGCGCCAGCAGCTACGGACTAGCTGGCTACGAGCAGTACTTC.

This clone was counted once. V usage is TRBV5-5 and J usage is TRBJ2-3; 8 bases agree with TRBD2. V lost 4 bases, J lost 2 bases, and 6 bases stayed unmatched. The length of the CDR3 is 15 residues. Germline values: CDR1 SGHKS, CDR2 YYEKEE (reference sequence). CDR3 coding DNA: TGTGCCAGCAGCCCCCGGGAGGGGATCACAGATACGCAGTATTTT. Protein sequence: CASSPREGITDTQYF. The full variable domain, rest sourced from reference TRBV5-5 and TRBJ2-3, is DAGVTQSPTHLIKTRGQQVTLRCSPISGHKSVSWYQQVLGQGPQFIFQYYEKEERGRGNFPDRFSARQFPNYSSELNVNALLLGDSALYLCASSPREGITDTQYFGPGTRLTVL.

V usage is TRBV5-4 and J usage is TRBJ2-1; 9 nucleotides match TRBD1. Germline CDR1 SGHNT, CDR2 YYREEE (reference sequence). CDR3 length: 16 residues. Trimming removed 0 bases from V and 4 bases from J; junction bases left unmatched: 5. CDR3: CASSLGGQGPYNEQFF. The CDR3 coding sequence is TGTGCCAGCAGCTTGGGGGGACAGGGCCCGTACAATGAGCAGTTCTTC.

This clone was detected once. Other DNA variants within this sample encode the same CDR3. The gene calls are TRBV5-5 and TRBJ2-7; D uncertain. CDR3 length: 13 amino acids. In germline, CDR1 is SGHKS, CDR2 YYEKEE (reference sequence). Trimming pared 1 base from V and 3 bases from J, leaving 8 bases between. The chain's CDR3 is CASSLTSSYEQYF. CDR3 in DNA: TGTGCCAGCAGCTTGACATCTAGCTACGAGCAGTACTTC.

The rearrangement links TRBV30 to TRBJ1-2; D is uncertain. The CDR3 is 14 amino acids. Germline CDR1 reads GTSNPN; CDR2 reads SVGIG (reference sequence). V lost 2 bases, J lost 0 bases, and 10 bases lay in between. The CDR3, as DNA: TGTGCCTGGAGTTGGGCTGAGACTAACTATGGCTACACCTTC. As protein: CAWSWAETNYGYTF.

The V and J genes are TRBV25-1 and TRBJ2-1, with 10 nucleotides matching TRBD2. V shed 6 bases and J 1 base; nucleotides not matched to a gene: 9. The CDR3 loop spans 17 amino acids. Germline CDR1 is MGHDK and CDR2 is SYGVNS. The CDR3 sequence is CASSSLATSGSYNEQFF. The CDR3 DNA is TGTGCCAGCAGCTCCCTCGCGACTAGCGGGTCCTACAATGAGCAGTTCTTC. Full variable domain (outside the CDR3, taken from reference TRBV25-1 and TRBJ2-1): EADIYQTPRYLVIGTGKKITLECSQTMGHDKMYWYQQDPGMELHLIHYSYGVNSTEKGDLSSESTVSRIRTEHFPLTLESARPSHTSQYLCASSSLATSGSYNEQFFGPGTRLTVL.

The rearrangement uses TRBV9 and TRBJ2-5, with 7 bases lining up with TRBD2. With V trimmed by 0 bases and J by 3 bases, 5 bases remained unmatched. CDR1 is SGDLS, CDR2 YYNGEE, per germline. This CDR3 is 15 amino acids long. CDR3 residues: CASSVDGLAEETQYF. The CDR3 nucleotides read TGTGCCAGCAGCGTAGATGGGCTAGCGGAAGAGACCCAGTACTTC.